The clone carrying this T cell receptor (beta chain) was recorded once. Its antigen is unidentified. This record belongs to a study of blood T cells in healthy people across ages. Study results and limitations: The diversity estimates, figures obtained from one million T cells, were considered underestimates.

Then a second PCR, running about 6 to 11 cycles, was carried out with a sample-barcoded 5' primer and a J-beta primer mix. TCRdb reanalysed the 5' RACE reads using MiXCR and keeps one entry per CDR3 protein. The top ten clones hold about 0.8% of a sample with some 1,000,000 distinct CDR3 sequences, around 25% of them seen once. Germline CDR1 and CDR2: DFQATT and SNEGSKA (reference sequence). V shed 0 bases and J 1 base; nucleotides not matched to a gene: 5. The CDR3 is 15 residues long. This sample also belongs to another study, concerning T cells of mothers and their children.

The sample taken for sequencing was blood. The J gene is TRBJ2-5, the V gene TRBV20-1, with 7 positions matching TRBD2. The source of this sequence is a girl aged 2 to 9 in good health. The DNA of the CDR3 is TGCAGTGCTAGAGAGCGGGAGCGGTCCCAAGAGACCCAGTACTTC. Amino acid sequence: CSARERERSQETQYF.